This TCR beta chain was recorded in a study of cytomegalovirus exposure and HLA in healthy donors. Study summary: As released early, the data held 75 million to 90 million unique TCRs from HLA-typed donors. Overall study results and limits: In a later analysis, several top co-occurrence clusters appeared linked to parvovirus B19, influenza, CMV and Epstein-Barr virus. Earlier analysis looked at TCR beta V segments, and most were productive about 90% or about 30% of the time. In vitro work confirmed that a few CMV-associated chains recognize CMV antigens.

From germline, CDR1 is LNHDA and CDR2 SQIVND (reference sequence). Trimming cost V 6 bases and J 7 bases, with 6 bases left between them. The CDR3 is 11 residues long. The primer mix had 60 Vbeta and 13 Jbeta primers. Some clones are missing from TCRdb's copy, which holds only in-frame ones; the method was immunoSEQ multiplex PCR. The sample yields around 160,000 clones, 75% seen once. Details on this clone: The antigen remains undetermined.

The sample was PBMCs. V is TRBV19 and J is TRBJ1-4; no clear D. This receptor was obtained from a male donor in good health and CMV-seronegative. CDR3 residues: CASSSLEKLFF. The CDR3 DNA is TGTGCCAGTAGCTCCCTTGAAAAACTGTTTTTT.